The rows below give T cell receptor beta chains drawn from one sample of a study of blood T cell repertoires in COVID-19. Only in-frame clones appear in the TCRdb table, and some are missing; sequencing was by immunoSEQ multiplex PCR. There are some 670,000 clones in the sample; more than 80% occur only once, and about 0.24% lies in the top ten. The specimen was peripheral blood. The receptors shown here come from a woman between 18 and 29 years old with acute or convalescent COVID-19. CDR3s include the opening cysteine and the closing phenylalanine or tryptophan. Fields, in order: clone size, D gene, V gene, CDR3 length, J gene, CDR3 DNA, CDR3 protein. The D gene is left open where the match is weak. The listing skips clone size in some rows; elsewhere it reads once, few, many or a size class.

clone_size: NA; d_call: NA; v_call: TRBV4-1; cdr3_length: 13; j_call: TRBJ1-2; cdr3_nt: TGCGCCAGCAGCCAAGATCAGGACTATGGCTACACCTTC; cdr3_aa: CASSQDQDYGYTF
clone_size: NA; d_call: NA; v_call: TRBV18; cdr3_length: 16; j_call: TRBJ1-2; cdr3_nt: TGTGCCAGCTCACCTACCGGGACTTACTTTAACTATGGCTACACCTTC; cdr3_aa: CASSPTGTYFNYGYTF
clone_size: NA; d_call: TRBD1; v_call: TRBV3-1/TRBV3-2; cdr3_length: 16; j_call: TRBJ1-4; cdr3_nt: TGTGCCAGCAGCCAAGGGGGACAGGGACCTAATGAAAAACTGTTTTTT; cdr3_aa: CASSQGGQGPNEKLFF
clone_size: NA; d_call: NA; v_call: TRBV9; cdr3_length: 13; j_call: TRBJ1-2; cdr3_nt: TGTGCCAGCAGCGACAGGGCGTACTATGGCTACACCTTC; cdr3_aa: CASSDRAYYGYTF
clone_size: NA; d_call: NA; v_call: TRBV5-6; cdr3_length: 17; j_call: TRBJ2-1; cdr3_nt: TGTGCCAGCAGCCTCGGTATCGGGCAGGGGCGGTACAATGAGCAGTTCTTC; cdr3_aa: CASSLGIGQGRYNEQFF
clone_size: NA; d_call: NA; v_call: TRBV10-3; cdr3_length: 14; j_call: TRBJ1-1; cdr3_nt: TGTGCCATCAGTGGGTTAGGGGCTCAGAGAGAAGCTTTCTTT; cdr3_aa: CAISGLGAQREAFF
clone_size: NA; d_call: NA; v_call: TRBV6-5; cdr3_length: 14; j_call: TRBJ2-7; cdr3_nt: TGTGCCAGCATTTGGGAGAGGGAGGCCGACGAGCAGTACTTC; cdr3_aa: CASIWEREADEQYF
clone_size: NA; d_call: TRBD1; v_call: TRBV10-3; cdr3_length: 17; j_call: TRBJ2-6; cdr3_nt: TGTGCCATCAGTGATTCTGGACAGGGCCTCGGAGCCAACGTCCTGACTTTC; cdr3_aa: CAISDSGQGLGANVLTF
clone_size: NA; d_call: NA; v_call: TRBV5-8; cdr3_length: 16; j_call: TRBJ1-3; cdr3_nt: TGTGCCAGCAGTCCCGACCGAGCGGGCTCTGGAAACACCATATATTTT; cdr3_aa: CASSPDRAGSGNTIYF
clone_size: NA; d_call: NA; v_call: TRBV4-1; cdr3_length: 17; j_call: TRBJ2-2; cdr3_nt: TGCGCCAGCAGCCAAGATTTGGGACATACCTATGGCGGGGAGCTGTTTTTT; cdr3_aa: CASSQDLGHTYGGELFF
clone_size: once; d_call: NA; v_call: TRBV28; cdr3_length: 12; j_call: TRBJ1-2; cdr3_nt: TGTGCCAGCAGAGGGGACAAAGTGTGGTACACCTTC; cdr3_aa: CASRGDKVWYTF
clone_size: once; d_call: NA; v_call: TRBV29-1; cdr3_length: 13; j_call: TRBJ1-2; cdr3_nt: TGCAGCGTCGAGCCGGGTTTCAAGGAGGGCTACACCTTC; cdr3_aa: CSVEPGFKEGYTF
clone_size: NA; d_call: TRBD1; v_call: TRBV18; cdr3_length: 13; j_call: TRBJ1-1; cdr3_nt: TGTGCCAGCTCGCAGGACAGGCATTATGAAGCTTTCTTT; cdr3_aa: CASSQDRHYEAFF
clone_size: once; d_call: TRBD1; v_call: TRBV4-1; cdr3_length: 18; j_call: TRBJ1-2; cdr3_nt: TGCGCCAGCAGCCCAGAACCGGGACAGGAACTCGCTAACTATGGCTACACCTTC; cdr3_aa: CASSPEPGQELANYGYTF
clone_size: NA; d_call: NA; v_call: TRBV7-2; cdr3_length: 14; j_call: TRBJ1-1; cdr3_nt: TGTGCCAGCAGCGGTAGTGGTCCCAGGGCTGAAGCTTTCTTT; cdr3_aa: CASSGSGPRAEAFF
clone_size: NA; d_call: NA; v_call: TRBV19; cdr3_length: 14; j_call: TRBJ1-1; cdr3_nt: TGTGCCAGTAGTTTCCGGGGGAAGAGCACTGAAGCTTTCTTT; cdr3_aa: CASSFRGKSTEAFF
clone_size: once; d_call: TRBD1; v_call: TRBV5-5; cdr3_length: 14; j_call: TRBJ1-2; cdr3_nt: TGTGCCAGCAATCTTCAAACAGGGGCCTATGGCTACACCTTC; cdr3_aa: CASNLQTGAYGYTF
clone_size: NA; d_call: NA; v_call: TRBV4-2; cdr3_length: 15; j_call: TRBJ2-5; cdr3_nt: TGTGCCAGCAGCCAAGTAAAAGGGGATCAAGAGACCCAGTACTTC; cdr3_aa: CASSQVKGDQETQYF
clone_size: NA; d_call: NA; v_call: TRBV19; cdr3_length: 12; j_call: TRBJ1-1; cdr3_nt: TGTGCCAGTAGAACAGGGCCCACTGAAGCTTTCTTT; cdr3_aa: CASRTGPTEAFF
clone_size: NA; d_call: TRBD2; v_call: TRBV2; cdr3_length: 14; j_call: TRBJ2-7; cdr3_nt: TGTGCCAGTAAGAGCGGGGGACGAGAGTACGAGCAGTACTTC; cdr3_aa: CASKSGGREYEQYF
clone_size: NA; d_call: NA; v_call: TRBV18; cdr3_length: 15; j_call: TRBJ1-2; cdr3_nt: TGTGCCAGCTCACCATCGGCAGGGGCTTTGAATGGCTACACCTTC; cdr3_aa: CASSPSAGALNGYTF
clone_size: NA; d_call: NA; v_call: TRBV6-5; cdr3_length: 15; j_call: TRBJ1-4; cdr3_nt: TGTGCCAGCAGGTCGGGGGGAGTGCGAAATGAAAAACTGTTTTTT; cdr3_aa: CASRSGGVRNEKLFF
clone_size: NA; d_call: NA; v_call: TRBV25-1; cdr3_length: 15; j_call: TRBJ1-5; cdr3_nt: TGTGCCAGCAGTGAACCCGGCGGACTAGATCAGCCCCAGCATTTT; cdr3_aa: CASSEPGGLDQPQHF
clone_size: NA; d_call: NA; v_call: TRBV7-3; cdr3_length: 13; j_call: TRBJ2-7; cdr3_nt: TGTGCCAGCAGCGCCAACAGGGTTAGTGAGCAGTACTTC; cdr3_aa: CASSANRVSEQYF
clone_size: NA; d_call: TRBD2; v_call: TRBV7-2; cdr3_length: 16; j_call: TRBJ2-7; cdr3_nt: TGTGCCAGCAGCCTACGGGGTAGCGGGGGGGCCTACGAGCAGTACTTC; cdr3_aa: CASSLRGSGGAYEQYF
clone_size: NA; d_call: TRBD1; v_call: TRBV3-1/TRBV3-2; cdr3_length: 15; j_call: TRBJ1-4; cdr3_nt: TGTGCCAGCAGCCTACTTCCGGGACAGGGTGGCAAACTGTTTTTT; cdr3_aa: CASSLLPGQGGKLFF
clone_size: NA; d_call: TRBD1; v_call: TRBV4-3; cdr3_length: 14; j_call: TRBJ2-1; cdr3_nt: TGCGCCAGCAGCCCCGGGACAGGGATCGATGAGCAGTTCTTC; cdr3_aa: CASSPGTGIDEQFF
clone_size: NA; d_call: NA; v_call: TRBV2; cdr3_length: 14; j_call: TRBJ1-6; cdr3_nt: TGTGCCAGCAGCTTCCAGGGGAGTAATTCACCCCTCCACTTT; cdr3_aa: CASSFQGSNSPLHF
clone_size: NA; d_call: NA; v_call: TRBV2; cdr3_length: 14; j_call: TRBJ2-6; cdr3_nt: TGTGCCAGCAGTGCGACATCGGGGGCCAACGTCCTGACTTTC; cdr3_aa: CASSATSGANVLTF
clone_size: NA; d_call: NA; v_call: TRBV10-2; cdr3_length: 12; j_call: TRBJ1-1; cdr3_nt: TGCGCCAGCAGTCCCACAGGGAATGGGGCTTTCTTT; cdr3_aa: CASSPTGNGAFF
clone_size: NA; d_call: TRBD1; v_call: TRBV5-1; cdr3_length: 14; j_call: TRBJ2-5; cdr3_nt: TGCGCCAGCAGCCGACAGGGCGGCCAAGAGACCCAGTACTTC; cdr3_aa: CASSRQGGQETQYF
clone_size: NA; d_call: TRBD1; v_call: TRBV19; cdr3_length: 17; j_call: TRBJ2-1; cdr3_nt: TGTGCCAGTAGTGGGGACAGGGAGACCAGCTCCTACAATGAGCAGTTCTTC; cdr3_aa: CASSGDRETSSYNEQFF
clone_size: NA; d_call: TRBD1; v_call: TRBV6-5; cdr3_length: 14; j_call: TRBJ1-2; cdr3_nt: TGTGCCAGCAGTTTTACTCAGGGGGTTTCTGGCTACACCTTC; cdr3_aa: CASSFTQGVSGYTF